This TCR beta chain was sequenced during a study of T-cell reconstitution after alpha-beta-depleted transplantation in children. This clonotype was seen at least ten times. Its antigen remains unidentified. One junction end disagrees with the germline gene, perhaps due to a read error. Study results and limitations: It was reported that alpha-beta T cells came from several hundred expanded graft clones (about two months after transplant). Once a year had passed after transplant, T-cell counts and diversity came mostly from newly produced T cells. After transplant, high TCRbeta diversity at day 60 in some patients arose from surviving recipient T cells and thymic progenitors.

The CDR3 sequence is 11 residues long. Germline V CDR1 and CDR2: DFQATT, SNEGSKA (reference sequence). Unique molecular identifiers were used to barcode this TCRbeta library. A single record per CDR3 protein comes from TCRdb applying MiXCR to the PCR reads. The table has hundreds of thousands of distinct CDR3 sequences, around 13% seen once. The chain links TRBV20-1 to TRBJ2-1; TRBD2 is a possible D gene (6 bases). This TCR came from a girl aged 2-10 years with congenital amegakaryocytic thrombocytopenia, due to receive a stem cell transplant. The sequencing used PBMCs, collected before TCRalphabeta/CD19-depleted stem cell transplant. CDR3 protein: CSARRGTEEFF. In DNA, the CDR3 is TGCAGTGCTAGACGCGGGACTGAGGAGTTCTTC.